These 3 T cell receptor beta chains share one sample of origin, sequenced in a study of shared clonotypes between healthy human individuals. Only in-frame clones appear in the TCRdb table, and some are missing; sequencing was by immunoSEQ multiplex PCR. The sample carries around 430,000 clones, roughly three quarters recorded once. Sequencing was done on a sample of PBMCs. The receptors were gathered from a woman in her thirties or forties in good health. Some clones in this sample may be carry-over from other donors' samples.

The chain's CDR3 is CASSQDEGGSYEQYF. The CDR3, as DNA: TGTGCCAGCAGCCAAGATGAAGGCGGCTCCTACGAGCAGTACTTC. This chain connects TRBV4-2 to TRBJ2-5; no clear D gene. The last part of the DNA fits TRBJ2-7 better; the J call may be wrong. Germline values: CDR1 LGHNA, CDR2 YNFKEQ. The CDR3 has 15 residues.

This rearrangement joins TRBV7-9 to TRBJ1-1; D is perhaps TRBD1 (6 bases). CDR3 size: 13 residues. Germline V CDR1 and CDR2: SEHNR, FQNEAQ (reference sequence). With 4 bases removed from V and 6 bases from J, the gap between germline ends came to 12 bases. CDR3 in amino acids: CASSSQGVPEAFF. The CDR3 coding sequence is TGTGCCAGCAGCTCACAGGGTGTGCCTGAAGCTTTCTTT.

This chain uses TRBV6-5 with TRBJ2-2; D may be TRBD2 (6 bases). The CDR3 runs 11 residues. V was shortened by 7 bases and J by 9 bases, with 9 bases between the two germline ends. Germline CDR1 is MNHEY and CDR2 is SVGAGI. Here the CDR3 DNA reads TGTGCCAGCACCGGGGGTCGGGAGCTGTTTTTT. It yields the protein CASTGGRELFF.